Listed here are 14 T cell receptor beta chains from one sample, sequenced in a study of patients and donors after allogeneic stem cell transplantation. TCRdb reprocessed the RT-PCR reads with MiXCR, giving one entry per CDR3 protein. The sample records roughly 250,000 distinct CDR3 sequences, 12% to 15% being singletons. Sequencing input: blood, either unsorted or a sorted T cell fraction (not recorded which). Receptors originate from a human donor who was either an allogeneic HSCT recipient or a stem cell or donor lymphocyte infusion donor (not recorded which). It is not recorded whose cells these are; they may come from a transplant donor.

At least ten counts were recorded for this clonotype. V is TRBV12-3 or TRBV12-4 and J is TRBJ2-4, with D possibly TRBD1 on 6 matching bases. The CDR3 sequence is 17 residues long. Trimming removed 8 bases from V and 0 bases from J, with 20 bases in between. The DNA of the CDR3 is TGTGCCAGCTGCGCAGAGATCGGGACACAAGCCAAAAACATTCAGTACTTC. It is translated as CASCAEIGTQAKNIQYF.

In this sample, this clonotype turned up many times. J is TRBJ2-3 and V is TRBV24-1; D may correspond to TRBD1 or TRBD2 (5 bases each). V gave up 4 bases and J gave up 1 base, with 17 bases separating them. In germline, CDR1 is KGHDR, CDR2 SFDVKD. The CDR3 has 17 amino acids. The CDR3, as DNA: TGTGCCACCAGTGAGGTCCGGGACGCAAGGGGCACAGATACGCAGTATTTT. It translates to CATSEVRDARGTDTQYF.

This chain joins TRBV18 and TRBJ1-4, with D unclear. The CDR3 is made up of 13 amino acids. The V and J ends lost 6 bases and 8 bases respectively, with 13 bases between them. CDR1 KGHSH and CDR2 LQKENI come from the germline V gene. The CDR3 DNA is TGTGCCAGCTCCGCGAGTGGGGTCGAAAAACTGTTTTTT. The encoded protein is CASSASGVEKLFF.

In its sample, this clonotype was seen a few times. V is TRBV4-2 and J is TRBJ2-5; tentative D call: TRBD2 (7 bases). V lost 5 bases and J lost 1, with 17 bases in between. CDR1 is LGHNA, CDR2 YNFKEQ, per germline. CDR3 length: 16 residues. CDR3 nucleotide sequence: TGTGCCAGCAGCTTGGAGGGGGGGGGTATCCAAGAGACCCAGTACTTC. This encodes CASSLEGGGIQETQYF.

The V call is TRBV30, the J call TRBJ1-6; D is uncertain. V was clipped by 0 bases and J by 9 bases, with 9 bases between them. The CDR3 runs to 13 residues. CDR1 is GTSNPN, CDR2 SVGIG, per germline (reference sequence). CDR3 sequence reads: CAWSVPVGSPLHF. DNA of the CDR3: TGTGCCTGGAGTGTACCTGTGGGTTCACCCCTCCACTTT.

This clonotype was seen just once. The rearrangement joins TRBV9 to TRBJ1-6; possible D gene TRBD1, 5 bases. The V and J ends lost 0 bases and 10 bases respectively, with 8 bases between them. This CDR3 has 13 residues. Germline CDR1 reads SGDLS; CDR2 reads YYNGEE. CDR3 protein: CASSVGGESPLHF. The CDR3 DNA reads TGTGCCAGCAGCGTAGGGGGGGAATCACCCCTCCACTTT.

This clonotype was found many times. V and J are TRBV20-1 and TRBJ2-7; tentatively, D is TRBD2 (5 bases). Per the germline V gene, CDR1 is DFQATT and CDR2 is SNEGSKA (reference sequence). The germline V and J ends were trimmed by 8 bases and 1 base, with 15 bases remaining between them. The CDR3 spans 13 residues. The CDR3 sequence is CSPQAVNSYEQYF. CDR3 sequence (DNA): TGCAGTCCACAAGCGGTGAATTCCTACGAGCAGTACTTC.

This clonotype appeared a few times. The V gene is TRBV10-3, the J gene TRBJ1-2; TRBD1 aligns across 8 bases. Germline assignment: CDR1 ENHRY and CDR2 SYGVKD. This CDR3 has 18 amino acids. V lost 0 bases and J lost 3; bases outside the gene matches: 12. The CDR3 nucleotides read TGTGCCATCAGTGAGTCCCTCGGAGGACAGGGCTTCGACTATGGCTACACCTTC. It codes for CAISESLGGQGFDYGYTF.

This chain connects TRBV7-8 to TRBJ2-1, with D maybe TRBD2 (5 bases). V was shortened by 4 bases and J by 0 bases, with 10 bases between the two germline ends. This CDR3 spans 15 amino acids. The germline V gene has CDR1 SGHVS and CDR2 FQNEAQ. The CDR3 protein is CASSYVAPSYNEQFF. CDR3 DNA sequence: TGTGCCAGCAGCTACGTAGCGCCCTCCTACAATGAGCAGTTCTTC.

This clonotype has a handful of counts. V is TRBV5-1 and J is TRBJ2-2; 8 bases fit TRBD2. The germline V gene has CDR1 SGHRS and CDR2 YFSETQ. This CDR3 is built from 16 residues. V trimming: 2 bases; J trimming: 6 bases; junction bases outside the gene matches: 9. The CDR3 DNA sequence: TGCGCCAGCAGCTTCCTGGCGGGAGGAGGTCCCGGGGAGCTGTTTTTT. Amino acids: CASSFLAGGGPGELFF.

The chain couples TRBV20-1 to TRBJ2-7, with a tentative D call TRBD2 (5 bases). The CDR3 is 12 residues long. The germline CDR1 and CDR2 sequences are DFQATT and SNEGSKA (reference sequence). Trimming left V 3 bases short and J 3 bases short, with 9 bases between. CDR3 DNA: TGCAGTGCTAGGCCTGGAGGCTACGAGCAGTACTTC. This encodes CSARPGGYEQYF.

The chain is built from TRBV5-1 and TRBJ2-4; weak D call: TRBD2 (5 bases). V was pared by 4 bases and J by 6 bases, with 11 bases between. CDR1 is SGHRS and CDR2 is YFSETQ in the germline V gene. The CDR3 totals 13 residues. The CDR3 protein is CASSGSEGNIQYF. DNA for the CDR3: TGCGCCAGCAGCGGATCCGAGGGAAACATTCAGTACTTC.

The chain links TRBV3-1 to TRBJ2-3, with no clear D. Trimming took off 1 base at V and 4 bases at J, with 12 bases between the two ends. This CDR3 is 15 amino acids long. From germline, CDR1 is LGHDT and CDR2 YNNKEL (reference sequence). CDR3 sequence reads: CASSQGVGNADTQYF. In nucleotides, the CDR3 is TGTGCCAGCAGCCAAGGGGTTGGGAACGCAGATACGCAGTATTTT.

The CDR3 DNA follows: TGCGCCAGCAGCCAAGATACAGAAAGCACAGATACGCAGTATTTT. Translated: CASSQDTESTDTQYF. The chain couples TRBV4-3 to TRBJ2-3; D is undetermined. V gave up 0 bases and J gave up 0 bases, with 7 bases separating them. There are 15 residues in the CDR3. Germline values: CDR1 LGHNA, CDR2 YSLEER.